The entry below gives a single TCR beta chain sequence along with its context. Its cognate antigen is unknown. This record comes from a study of beta chain features in type 1 diabetes. Sorting that relied on CD45RO/CCR7/CD25/CD127/CD95/CD27 yielded CD4+ naive, central memory, regulatory and stem cell-like memory cells. Trimming removed 2 bases at V and 2 bases at J, with 9 bases between. The CDR3 loop spans 14 amino acids. From germline, CDR1 is SGHTA and CDR2 FQGNSA. General study findings and limits: VDJ junctions from type 1 diabetes patients carried fewer insertions and larger deletions.

What was sequenced were expressed TCRB transcripts, since all of the isolated RNA had been reverse transcribed. Several million reads on average were seen across naive, central memory and regulatory T cell samples. The data were produced by immunoSEQ multiplex PCR, yet TCRdb's version contains in-frame clones alone and is incomplete. The data contain roughly 170,000 clones, about an eighth of them singletons. This chain joins TRBV7-2 and TRBJ2-5; D gene uncertain. The sequenced sample consisted of central memory CD4+ T cells from blood. The source of this sequence is a woman aged 18-29 years in good health. For the CDR3, the DNA is TGTGCCAGCAGCTTAATGCGGTCACAAGAGACCCAGTACTTC. This encodes CASSLMRSQETQYF.